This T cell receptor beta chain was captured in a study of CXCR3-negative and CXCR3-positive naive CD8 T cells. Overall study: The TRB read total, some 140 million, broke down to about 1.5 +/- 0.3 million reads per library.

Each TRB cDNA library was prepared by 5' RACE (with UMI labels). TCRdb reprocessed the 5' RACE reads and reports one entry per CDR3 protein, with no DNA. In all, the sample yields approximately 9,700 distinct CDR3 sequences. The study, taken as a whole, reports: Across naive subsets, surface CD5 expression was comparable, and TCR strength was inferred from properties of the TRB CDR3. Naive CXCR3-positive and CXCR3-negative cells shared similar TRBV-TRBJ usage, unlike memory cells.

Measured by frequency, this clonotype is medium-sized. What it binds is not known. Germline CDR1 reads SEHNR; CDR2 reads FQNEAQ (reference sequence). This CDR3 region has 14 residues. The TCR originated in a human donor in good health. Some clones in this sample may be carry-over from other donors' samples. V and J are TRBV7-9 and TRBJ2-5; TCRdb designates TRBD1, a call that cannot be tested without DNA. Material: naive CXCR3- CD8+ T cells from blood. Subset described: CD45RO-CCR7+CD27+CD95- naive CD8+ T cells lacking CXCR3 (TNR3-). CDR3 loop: CASSGWTGEETQYF. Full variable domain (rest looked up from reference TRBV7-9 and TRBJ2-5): DTGVSQNPRHKITKRGQNVTFRCDPISEHNRLYWYRQTLGQGPEFLTYFQNEAQLEKSRLLSDRFSAERPKGSFSTLEIQRTEQGDSAMYLCASSGWTGEETQYFGPGTRLLVL.